The present TCR beta chain was sequenced within a study of cytomegalovirus exposure and HLA in healthy donors. General study findings and limits: Cytomegalovirus status, reportedly, was diagnosed with high specificity and sensitivity by the classifier. Upon later analysis, HLA-associated TCR beta chains proved more clonally expanded than other, equally common chains.

This clone has just a few counts. The antigen is undetermined. CDR1 and CDR2 (germline): GTSNPN, SVGIG (reference sequence). The CDR3 runs to 14 residues. The ends lost 1 base at V and 5 bases at J; junction bases unmatched: 6. The PCR employed 60 Vbeta primers together with 13 Jbeta primers. The table came from immunoSEQ multiplex PCR; TCRdb's copy has only in-frame clones and leaves some out. In the table there are around 130,000 clones, 75% to 90% of which are singletons. The chain combines TRBV30 with TRBJ1-1, with 8 bases fitting TRBD1. The clonotype comes from a young woman in good health and CMV-seropositive. Sequenced sample: PBMCs. In DNA, the CDR3 is TGTGCCTGGAGTGGGACAGGGAGGGGGACTGAAGCTTTCTTT. Protein product: CAWSGTGRGTEAFF.